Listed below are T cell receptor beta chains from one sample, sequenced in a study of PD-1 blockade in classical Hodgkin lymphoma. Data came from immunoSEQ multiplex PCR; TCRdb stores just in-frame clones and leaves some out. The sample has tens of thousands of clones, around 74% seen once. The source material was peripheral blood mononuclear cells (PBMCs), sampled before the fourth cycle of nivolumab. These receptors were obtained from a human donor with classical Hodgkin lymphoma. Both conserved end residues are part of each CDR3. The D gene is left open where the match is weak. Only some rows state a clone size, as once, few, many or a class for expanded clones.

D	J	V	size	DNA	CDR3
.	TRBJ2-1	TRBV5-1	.	TGCGCCAGCAGCTTGGTGGCTGACAATGAGCAGTTCTTC	CASSLVADNEQFF
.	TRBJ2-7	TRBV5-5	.	TGTGCCAGCAGCTACAGGGTGCAAGTCTCCTACGAGCAGTACTTC	CASSYRVQVSYEQYF
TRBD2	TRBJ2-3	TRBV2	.	TGTGCCAGCACTTACACTATGGGCTGGCTAGCGGGAGATAGTTTT	CASTYTMGWLAGDSF
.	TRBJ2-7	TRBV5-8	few	TGTGCCAGCAGCTACCCGACCAATTCCTACGAGCAGTACTTC	CASSYPTNSYEQYF
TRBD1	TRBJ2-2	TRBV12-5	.	TGTGCTAGTGGTTTGATCGATCGCCAGGGACAGCTGAACACCGGGGAGCTGTTTTTT	CASGLIDRQGQLNTGELFF
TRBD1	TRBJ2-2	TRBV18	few	TGTGCCAGCTCACCACCGACAGGGCAATACACCGGGGAGCTGTTTTTT	CASSPPTGQYTGELFF
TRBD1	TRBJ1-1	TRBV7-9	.	TGTGCCAGCAGCTTGGGACAGGGCACTGAAGCTTTCTTT	CASSLGQGTEAFF
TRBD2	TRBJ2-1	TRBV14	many	TGTGCCAGCAGCCAAGCTAGGAGCGGGGATTACAATGAGCAGTTCTTC	CASSQARSGDYNEQFF
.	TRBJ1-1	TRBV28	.	TGTGCCAGCAGTTTCATGGTGAACACTGAAGCTTTCTTT	CASSFMVNTEAFF
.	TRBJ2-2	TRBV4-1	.	TGCGCCAGCAGCCGCCTCGGGAACACCGGGGAGCTGTTTTTT	CASSRLGNTGELFF
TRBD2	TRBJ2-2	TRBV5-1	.	TGCGCCAGCGGCCGACTAGCGGGGCCTAGAGGGGAGCTGTTTTTT	CASGRLAGPRGELFF
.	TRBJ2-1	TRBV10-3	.	TGTGCCACCCGGGATCCGGGCAATGAGCAGTTCTTC	CATRDPGNEQFF
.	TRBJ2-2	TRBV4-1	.	TGCGCCAGCAGCCAGGGCCCCCCCAGGGGGGGCACCGGGGAGCTGTTTTTT	CASSQGPPRGGTGELFF
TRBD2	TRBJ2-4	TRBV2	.	TGTGCCAGCATCGCCCGGCGTTGGAGCGGGAGCAGCGGAAACATTCAGTACTTC	CASIARRWSGSSGNIQYF
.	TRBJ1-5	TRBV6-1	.	TGTGCCAGCAGGGTTCTTAATCAGCCCCAGCATTTT	CASRVLNQPQHF
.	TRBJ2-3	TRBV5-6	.	TGTGCCAGCAGGGACACGGCGGATACGCAGTATTTT	CASRDTADTQYF
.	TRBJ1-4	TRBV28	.	TGTGCCAGCAGTTCCACAGGGAAGGAAATTGAAAAACTGTTTTTT	CASSSTGKEIEKLFF
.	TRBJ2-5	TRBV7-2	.	TGTGCCAGCAGCTTCGGACTACTGGCGGAGACCCAGTACTTC	CASSFGLLAETQYF
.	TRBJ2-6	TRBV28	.	TGTGCCAGCGGCACAGGGAATTCTGGGGCCAACGTCCTGACTTTC	CASGTGNSGANVLTF
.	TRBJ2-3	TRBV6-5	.	TGTGCCAGCAGTTACTCGGGGACGCAGTATTTT	CASSYSGTQYF
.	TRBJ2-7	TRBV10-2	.	TGCGCCAGCAGTGAGTCTCCGCTCAGGGGAATGAAGCAGTACTTC	CASSESPLRGMKQYF
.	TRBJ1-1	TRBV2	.	TGTGCCAGCAGTGAAACAGGTACCGAAGCTTTCTTT	CASSETGTEAFF
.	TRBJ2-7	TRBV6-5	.	TGTGCCAGCAGTTACTCGGGACCTTACGAGCAGTACTTC	CASSYSGPYEQYF
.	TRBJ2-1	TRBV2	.	TGTGCCAGCAGTGAAGCGCTCGGGATTGGAGACGAGCAGTTCTTC	CASSEALGIGDEQFF
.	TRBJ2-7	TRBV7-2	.	TGTGCCAGCAGCCCCCGACAGGCGAAAAGCTCCTACGAGCAGTACTTC	CASSPRQAKSSYEQYF
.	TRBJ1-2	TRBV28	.	TGTGCCACTCAACCTGGGGGGAGCTATGGCTACACCTTC	CATQPGGSYGYTF
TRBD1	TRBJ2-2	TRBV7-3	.	TGTGCCAGCAGCTATACAGGGGGCACCGGGGAGCTGTTTTTT	CASSYTGGTGELFF
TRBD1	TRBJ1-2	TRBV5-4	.	TGTGCCAGCAGCCCCCAGGGGGCGCGGGGCTACACCTTC	CASSPQGARGYTF
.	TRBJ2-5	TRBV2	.	TGTGCCAGCAGTGGAGAGGACATCCAAGAGACCCAGTACTTC	CASSGEDIQETQYF
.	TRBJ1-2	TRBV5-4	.	TGTGCCAGCAGCCCGACTCGCCAGGGTAGCGGCTACACCTTC	CASSPTRQGSGYTF